This T cell receptor (beta chain) originates from a study of tumor-infiltrating lymphocytes in primary liver carcinoma. TCR beta cDNA was prepared out of about 510 ng total RNA by means of a constant-region primer. Three nested multiplex PCR rounds of slightly modified ARM-PCR generated TCR beta libraries. TCRdb analysed the multiplex PCR reads with MiXCR anew, one entry per CDR3 protein. This sample has approximately 37,000 distinct CDR3 sequences, with around 80% found just once. It was from roughly 20-30 mg of unsorted bulk tissue that RNA and DNA were co-extracted. The sequence came from a man in his forties with primary liver carcinoma and hepatitis B virus infection. Sequencing used tumor-adjacent normal liver tissue.

As DNA, the CDR3 is TGTGCCAGCACAACTTCGACGGTAACCAAAAACATTCAGTACTTC. It specifies CASTTSTVTKNIQYF. V gene TRBV11-2 combines with J gene TRBJ2-4; D is unclear. Trimming took 7 bases from V and 2 from J, leaving 15 bases between them. CDR1 SGHAT and CDR2 FQNNGV come from the germline V gene. CDR3 length: 15 amino acids.